This T cell receptor (beta chain) derives from a study of vaccination effects on CD4 cells after COVID-19. General observations from the study: Marked contraction was observed in infection-induced and vaccine-induced clones late after vaccination.

In the ViraFEST assay, antigen-specific CD4+ clonotypes were identified by expansion after peptide-pool stimulation. Following culture for roughly 10 days, CD4+ T cells were isolated. All participants had two doses of either the BNT162b2 or mRNA-1273 vaccine. Half the medium was replaced with IL-2 medium on days 3 and 7. Germline CDR1 reads SGHTA; CDR2 reads FQGNSA. Trimming removed 5 bases at V and 6 bases at J, with 17 bases between. The CDR3 runs 16 residues. Data came from immunoSEQ multiplex PCR; TCRdb stores just in-frame clones and leaves some out. The profile shows tens of thousands of clones, around 79% of them singletons. Of note for this clone: Its antigen is unidentified.

The rearrangement links TRBV7-2 to TRBJ1-6; D is unclear. This clonotype was sampled from a human donor who received a COVID-19 vaccine. The sample here was CD4+ T cells from PBMCs cultured with SARS-CoV-2 spike peptides, taken after COVID-19 vaccination. The chain's CDR3 is CASSTVPGGSNSPLHF. CDR3 in DNA: TGTGCCAGCAGCACCGTTCCGGGCGGATCTAATTCACCCCTCCACTTT.